One sample yielded the 23 T cell receptor beta chains listed below, sequenced in a study of T cells in Graves' hyperthyroidism and ophthalmopathy. Amplification of TCR beta CDR3 regions was performed using RNA transcripts as template. A first-round RT-PCR of the TCR CDR3 used the HTBI primer set. Each CDR3 protein gets one entry after TCRdb re-called the multiplex PCR reads with MiXCR. Found here are hundreds of thousands of distinct CDR3 sequences, around a quarter of them singletons; the top ten hold roughly a quarter. Sequencing was done on a sample of blood. Receptors originate from a man in his forties with Graves' hyperthyroidism that later progressed to Graves' ophthalmopathy.

This clonotype was observed many times. The chain has TRBV7-3 and TRBJ2-5; D tentatively fits TRBD1 or TRBD2 (5 bases each). Trimming removed 5 bases at V and 5 bases at J, with 15 bases between. CDR1 is SGHTA and CDR2 is FQGTGA in the germline V gene. The CDR3 is 14 amino acids. The CDR3 DNA follows: TGTGCCAGCAGCCCAACTAGGGGCGGGGAGACCCAGTACTTC. Translation gives CASSPTRGGETQYF.

This clonotype was seen repeatedly, ten times or more. This chain links TRBV27 with TRBJ1-5, with D tentatively TRBD1 (5 bases). CDR1 is MNHEY, CDR2 SMNVEV, per germline (reference sequence). The V end was cut by 4 bases, the J end by 7 bases, with 14 bases between. The CDR3 runs 14 residues. The CDR3 sequence is CASSSGRAKQPQHF. The CDR3, as DNA: TGTGCCAGCAGTTCAGGGCGAGCAAAACAGCCCCAGCATTTT.

This clonotype was recorded at least ten times. The chain is built from TRBV2 and TRBJ1-5; D perhaps matches TRBD1 (6 bases). The V end was cut by 6 bases, the J end by 9 bases, with 12 bases between. This CDR3 comprises 12 residues. CDR1 and CDR2 (germline): SNHLY, FYNNEI. The CDR3 reads CASREGELPQHF. The CDR3 DNA follows: TGTGCCAGCAGGGAGGGGGAGTTGCCCCAGCATTTT.

This clonotype was observed many times. The chain combines TRBV18 with TRBJ1-1; D not certain. Trimming pared 4 bases from V and 4 bases from J, leaving 10 bases between. The CDR3 is 13 amino acids. In germline, CDR1 is KGHSH, CDR2 LQKENI. Written as DNA, the CDR3 is TGTGCCAGCTCACTAAGTCGAAGCACTGAAGCTTTCTTT. This sequence encodes CASSLSRSTEAFF.

The chain employs TRBV12-3 or TRBV12-4 and TRBJ1-5; no firm D call. Trimming left V 2 bases short and J 1 base short, with 6 bases between. There are 14 residues in the CDR3. The CDR3 is CASSLIESNQPQHF. CDR3 sequence (DNA): TGTGCCAGCAGTTTAATAGAAAGCAATCAGCCCCAGCATTTT.

A word on this clonotype: The germline gene is not matched at one end of the junction; a read error may be the cause. The chain joins TRBV6-2 or TRBV6-3 to TRBJ1-5; 7 bases map to TRBD1. CDR3 length: 15 amino acids. Germline V gene sequence: CDR1 MNHEY, CDR2 SVGEGT. Written as DNA, the CDR3 is TGTGCAAGCAGGGGACAGACCTATAGCAATCAGCCCCAGCATTTT. This encodes CASRGQTYSNQPQHF.

This chain links TRBV29-1 with TRBJ2-7; TRBD2 might be the D (6 bases). V was cut by 3 bases and J by 13 bases, with 16 bases left in between. Germline assignment: CDR1 SQVTM and CDR2 ANQGSEA. The CDR3 spans 11 residues. The CDR3 DNA reads as TGCAGCGTTGAGGGTAGCGGTGGCTTTTACTTC. It translates to CSVEGSGGFYF.

This clonotype was picked up many times. This chain uses TRBV11-1 with TRBJ1-2; a weak D match, TRBD1 (5 bases). Germline V lookup: CDR1 SGHAT, CDR2 FQDESV (reference sequence). V dropped 4 bases and J dropped 6 bases, with 12 bases sitting between them. The CDR3 covers 13 residues. The DNA of the CDR3 is TGTGCCAGCAGCTCCCAAGGGGCGGATGGCTACACCTTC. This sequence encodes CASSSQGADGYTF.

This clonotype was detected many times. This rearrangement joins TRBV12-3 or TRBV12-4 to TRBJ1-5; D is ambiguous. The CDR3 has 14 amino acids. V lost 6 bases to trimming and J lost 3 bases, with 12 bases between them. CDR3 coding DNA: TGTGCCAGCAGAAAACCAGGAGTCAATCAGCCCCAGCATTTT. Residues: CASRKPGVNQPQHF.

As for this clonotype: A read error may produce the germline difference seen at one junction end. This sequence joins TRBV20-1 and TRBJ2-7, with D unresolved. CDR3 length: 15 residues. CDR1 and CDR2 from the germline V gene are DFQATT and SNEGSKA (reference sequence). In DNA, the CDR3 is TGCAGTGCTAGTACCGTTCCCCGCCCAAGGTACGAGCAGTATTTC. Residues: CSASTVPRPRYEQYF.

This clonotype was seen repeatedly, ten times or more. The rearrangement joins TRBV7-9 to TRBJ2-5, with D tentatively TRBD2 (6 bases). V gave up 5 bases and J gave up 4 bases, with 17 bases separating them. The CDR3 sequence is 15 residues long. Looked up from germline, CDR1 is SEHNR and CDR2 is FQNEAQ (reference sequence). CDR3: CASSRGRDFRETQYF. The CDR3 region has the DNA TGTGCCAGCAGCAGAGGCCGGGACTTCCGAGAGACCCAGTACTTC.

This clonotype showed up many times. The V and J genes are TRBV6-1 and TRBJ1-2, with unresolved D. The CDR3 is 12 residues long. Germline lookup yields CDR1 MNHNS and CDR2 SASEGT. V was trimmed by 5 bases and J by 3 bases, leaving 7 bases between them. The CDR3 spells CASSRRDYGYTF. The DNA of the CDR3 is TGTGCCAGCAGTAGGAGAGACTATGGCTACACCTTC.

This clonotype was picked up many times. The chain employs TRBV27 and TRBJ1-1, with 9 bases lining up with TRBD1. V lost 5 bases and J lost 3; bases outside the gene matches: 7. The CDR3 contains 15 residues. Germline V CDR1 and CDR2: MNHEY, SMNVEV (reference sequence). The CDR3 bases are TGTGCCAGCAGTCACGGGACAGGGCGGGACACTGAAGCTTTCTTT. Its protein product is CASSHGTGRDTEAFF.

This clonotype came up many times. V usage is TRBV18 and J usage is TRBJ1-5; D is unclear. V lost 4 bases, J lost 2 bases, and 9 bases lay in between. This CDR3 comprises 14 residues. Germline values: CDR1 KGHSH, CDR2 LQKENI. In nucleotides, the CDR3 is TGTGCCAGCTCACAGGGAAGCGGCAATCAGCCCCAGCATTTT. Translating it yields CASSQGSGNQPQHF.

The chain has TRBV27 and TRBJ2-2; 11 positions match TRBD2. The CDR3 totals 17 residues. The V gene end was trimmed by 6 bases and the J gene end by 4 bases; junction bases not matched to a gene: 10. In germline, CDR1 is MNHEY, CDR2 SMNVEV (reference sequence). The chain's CDR3 is CASRYLAGGFFTGELFF. The DNA for the CDR3 is TGTGCCAGCAGATACCTAGCGGGAGGATTCTTCACCGGGGAGCTGTTTTTT.

This clonotype has a count of ten or more. V gene TRBV11-2 combines with J gene TRBJ2-5, with D unresolved. CDR1 is SGHAT, CDR2 FQNNGV, per germline. The CDR3 has 12 amino acids. V was trimmed by 1 base and J by 4 bases, leaving 4 bases between them. The CDR3 loop reads CASSLVGETQYF. CDR3 in DNA: TGTGCCAGCAGCTTAGTAGGAGAGACCCAGTACTTC.

This clonotype was seen repeatedly, ten times or more. The CDR3 DNA reads TGTACAAATACAGCGTACACCGGGGAGCTGTTTTTT. The encoded protein is CTNTAYTGELFF. The rearrangement uses TRBV6-1 and TRBJ2-2; D gene unclear. Looked up from germline, CDR1 is MNHNS and CDR2 is SASEGT. The CDR3 length is 12 residues.

This clonotype was seen repeatedly, ten times or more. The CDR3 spells CASSSLRQPQHF. The CDR3 DNA follows: TGTGCCAGCAGTTCTCTGCGTCAGCCCCAGCATTTT. The chain is built from TRBV12-3 or TRBV12-4 and TRBJ1-5, with D uncertain. This CDR3 comprises 12 residues. The V and J ends lost 4 bases and 6 bases respectively, with 7 bases between them.

This clonotype was counted many times. This chain links TRBV2 with TRBJ2-7, with a weak D call TRBD2 (6 bases). V lost 9 bases and J 3 bases, leaving 18 bases between the germline ends. The CDR3 runs 14 residues. Germline values: CDR1 SNHLY, CDR2 FYNNEI. CDR3 sequence (DNA): TGTGCCAGTGGAGGGGCGGTCAAGATCTACGAGCAGTACTTC. Translation: CASGGAVKIYEQYF.

This clonotype was seen at least ten times. The chain is built from TRBV12-5 and TRBJ2-7; D is ambiguous. The CDR3 totals 14 residues. V lost 1 base and J 1 base, leaving 8 bases between the germline ends. Germline loops: CDR1 LGHNT, CDR2 FRNRAP. Here the CDR3 reads CASGLEPESYEQYF. The CDR3 DNA follows: TGTGCTAGTGGTTTGGAGCCAGAATCCTACGAGCAGTACTTC. Filled out from reference TRBV12-5 and TRBJ2-7, the complete variable domain reads DARVTQTPRHKVTEMGQEVTMRCQPILGHNTVFWYRQTMMQGLELLAYFRNRAPLDDSGMPKDRFSAEMPDATLATLKIQPSEPRDSAVYFCASGLEPESYEQYFGPGTRLTVT.

This clonotype was seen many times. This CDR3 is CASSPTQLINTGELFF. Here the CDR3 DNA reads TGTGCCAGCTCACCAACACAGTTAATAAACACCGGGGAGCTGTTTTTT. The V and J genes are TRBV18 and TRBJ2-2; the D is unclear. The CDR3 extends over 16 amino acids. Trimming pared 2 bases from V and 2 bases from J, leaving 12 bases between. CDR1 and CDR2 (germline): KGHSH, LQKENI.

This clonotype was counted at least ten times. This sequence joins TRBV4-2 and TRBJ1-1, with TRBD1 as a possible D gene (5 bases). CDR3 length equals 16 residues. Deletions cut 3 bases from V and 4 bases from J, with 18 bases between. Germline V CDR1 and CDR2: LGHNA, YNFKEQ. CDR3 residues: CASSQGSGGIFTEAFF. For the CDR3, the DNA is TGTGCCAGCAGCCAGGGAAGCGGGGGGATATTCACTGAAGCTTTCTTT.

This clonotype appeared a few times. This chain connects TRBV6-2 or TRBV6-3 to TRBJ2-3; either TRBD1 or TRBD2 may supply D (5 bases each). Germline V lookup: CDR1 MNHEY, CDR2 SVGEGT. Trimming pared 0 bases from V and 6 bases from J, leaving 19 bases between. This CDR3 has 17 amino acids. As DNA, the CDR3 is TGTGCCAGCAGTTACTCGATGTCCGGGCCCGGGACCGATACGCAGTATTTT. As protein: CASSYSMSGPGTDTQYF.